This T cell receptor beta chain was sequenced in a study of immune cell composition in non-small cell lung cancer. This clone was found a few times. There are 13 residues in the CDR3. Trimming removed 6 bases from V and 8 bases from J; junction bases left unmatched: 8. Germline CDR1 and CDR2: SNHLY and FYNNEI. Genomic DNA came from frozen unsorted single-cell suspensions. Only in-frame clones appear in the TCRdb table, and some are missing; sequencing was by immunoSEQ multiplex PCR. The sample yields around 10,000 clones, around 62% seen once. V usage is TRBV2 and J usage is TRBJ1-2; 8 bases map to TRBD1. The source material was lung tumor tissue. This TCR was recovered from a human donor with non-small cell lung cancer. DNA of the CDR3: TGTGCCAGCAGCGATGGACAGGGTCCGGGCTACACCTTC. Amino acids: CASSDGQGPGYTF.